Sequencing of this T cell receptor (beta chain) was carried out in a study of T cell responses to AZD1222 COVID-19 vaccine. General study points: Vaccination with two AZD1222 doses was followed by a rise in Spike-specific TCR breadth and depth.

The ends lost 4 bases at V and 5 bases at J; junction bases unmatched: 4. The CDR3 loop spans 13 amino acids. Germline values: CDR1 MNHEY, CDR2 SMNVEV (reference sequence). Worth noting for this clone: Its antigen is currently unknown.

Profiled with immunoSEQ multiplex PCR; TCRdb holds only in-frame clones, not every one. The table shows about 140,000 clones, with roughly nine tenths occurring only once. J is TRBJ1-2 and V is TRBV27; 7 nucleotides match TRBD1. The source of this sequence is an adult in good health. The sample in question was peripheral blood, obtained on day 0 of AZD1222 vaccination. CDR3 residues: CASSSQGIYGYTF. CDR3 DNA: TGTGCCAGCAGTTCACAGGGGATTTATGGCTACACCTTC.